Listed here are 2 T cell receptor beta chains from one sample, sequenced in a study of immune evolution from preneoplasia to lung adenocarcinoma. The assay was immunoSEQ multiplex PCR, and TCRdb's table has in-frame clones only and misses some. The sample includes 15,000 to 20,000 clones, 75% to 90% seen only once; the top ten take roughly 2.6%. Sequenced material: FFPE invasive lung adenocarcinoma tissue. These receptors were obtained from a person aged 65 to 85 with invasive lung adenocarcinoma.

This clone was seen more than once but under ten times. V is TRBV2 and J is TRBJ1-1; maybe TRBD1 (6 bases). Trimming cost V 4 bases and J 8 bases, with 14 bases left between them. In germline, CDR1 is SNHLY, CDR2 FYNNEI. This CDR3 contains 13 residues. The CDR3 reads CASSVTGNREAFF. The CDR3, as DNA: TGTGCCAGCAGTGTCACAGGGAACCGAGAAGCTTTCTTT.

V is TRBV9 and J is TRBJ2-5, with D perhaps TRBD1 (6 bases). CDR1 is SGDLS, CDR2 YYNGEE, per germline. This CDR3 has 15 residues. Trimming shortened V by 4 bases and J by 2 bases, and 15 bases separated the two germline ends. The CDR3 DNA follows: TGTGCCAGCAGCTCCTCCGGACAGATTCAAGAGACCCAGTACTTC. This encodes CASSSSGQIQETQYF.